This TCR beta chain was identified during a study of technical replicates of blood from a handful of donors. CDR1 SEHNR and CDR2 FQNEAQ come from the germline V gene (reference sequence). This CDR3 is 15 amino acids long. Unmatched junction bases numbered 7, after V lost 8 bases and J lost 2 bases. Here immunoSEQ multiplex PCR was the method, and the copy in TCRdb shows in-frame clones only, minus some. The sample shows about 73,000 clones, 85% to 95% of them seen only once. Sample: PBMCs. This sequence joins TRBV7-9 and TRBJ2-2; TRBD2 aligns across 8 bases. The TCR comes from a human donor in good health. Some clones in this sample may be carry-over from other donors' samples. CDR3 region: CASFVAGINTGELFF. CDR3 bases: TGTGCCAGCTTTGTAGCGGGAATAAACACCGGGGAGCTGTTTTTT.